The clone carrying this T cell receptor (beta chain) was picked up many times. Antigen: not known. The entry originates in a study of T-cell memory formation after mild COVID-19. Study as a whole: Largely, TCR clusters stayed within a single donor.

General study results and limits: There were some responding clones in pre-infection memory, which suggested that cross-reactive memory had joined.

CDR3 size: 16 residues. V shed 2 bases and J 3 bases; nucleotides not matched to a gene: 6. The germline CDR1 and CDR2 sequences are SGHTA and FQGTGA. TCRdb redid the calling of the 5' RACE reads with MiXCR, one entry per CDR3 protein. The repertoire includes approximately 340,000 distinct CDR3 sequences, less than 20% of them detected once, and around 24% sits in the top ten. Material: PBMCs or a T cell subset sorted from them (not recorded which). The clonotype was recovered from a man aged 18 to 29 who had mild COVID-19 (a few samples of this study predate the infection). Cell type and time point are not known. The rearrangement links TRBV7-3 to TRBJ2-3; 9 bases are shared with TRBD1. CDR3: CASSLLGQGITDTQYF. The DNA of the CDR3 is TGTGCCAGCAGCTTACTGGGACAGGGAATTACAGATACGCAGTATTTT.